What follows are 15 T cell receptor beta chains derived from one specimen sequenced in a study of OX40 agonist ivuxolimab in advanced cancers. Clones were sequenced by immunoSEQ multiplex PCR, and TCRdb holds only the in-frame ones, with some missing. The sample contains 65,000 to 85,000 clones, about 88% of which appear only once. The sample consisted of CD4+ or CD8+ T cells sorted from blood, taken in a trial of the OX40 agonist ivuxolimab. These receptors were collected from an adult with an advanced solid tumor such as melanoma, head and neck, liver or kidney cancer.

V is TRBV18 and J is TRBJ1-1, with D tentatively TRBD1 (5 bases). From germline, CDR1 is KGHSH and CDR2 LQKENI. There are 16 residues in the CDR3. V was pared by 1 base and J by 2 bases, with 14 bases between. The CDR3 region is CASSPLSHTGNTEAFF. The DNA of the CDR3 is TGTGCCAGCTCACCACTGTCGCATACAGGTAACACTGAAGCTTTCTTT.

The chain combines TRBV30 with TRBJ1-2, with D unclear. V lost 0 bases, J lost 5 bases, and 19 bases lay in between. The CDR3 runs 16 residues. The V gene's germline CDR1 is GTSNPN and CDR2 SVGIG (reference sequence). As DNA, the CDR3 is TGTGCCTGGAGTGTAAGTCGGAAAGGTGAAAGATATGGCTACACCTTC. It encodes CAWSVSRKGERYGYTF. Based on the CDR3 plus reference TRBV30 and TRBJ1-2, the full variable domain is SQTIHQWPATLVQPVGSPLSLECTVEGTSNPNLYWYRQAAGRGLQLLFYSVGIGQISSEVPQNLSASRPQDRQFILSSKKLLLSDSGFYLCAWSVSRKGERYGYTFGSGTRLTVV.

The chain recombines TRBV4-2 with TRBJ1-2; 7 nucleotides align to TRBD1. V lost 7 bases to trimming and J lost 7 bases; unmatched junction nucleotides: 15. This CDR3 has 15 amino acids. Germline lookup yields CDR1 LGHNA and CDR2 YNFKEQ. The CDR3 DNA reads TGTGCCAGCAACTCCGGGACAGCTGAGATTTTTGGCTACACCTTC. This translates into CASNSGTAEIFGYTF.

The V gene is TRBV19, the J gene TRBJ2-7, with 13 bases matching TRBD2. CDR3 length equals 16 residues. CDR1 LNHDA and CDR2 SQIVND come from the germline V gene (reference sequence). V was clipped by 3 bases and J by 0 bases; unmatched bases: 2. The DNA for the CDR3 is TGTGCCAGTAGTATTGGGACTAGCGGGACCTCCTACGAGCAGTACTTC. This sequence encodes CASSIGTSGTSYEQYF.

The chain links TRBV9 to TRBJ1-5; TRBD1 aligns across 8 bases. In germline, CDR1 is SGDLS, CDR2 YYNGEE. The CDR3 loop spans 14 amino acids. The junction had 4 bases not matched to a gene; V was cut back by 4 bases and J by 4 bases. The CDR3 region is CASSQGDRNQPQHF. In DNA, the CDR3 is TGTGCCAGCAGCCAGGGGGACAGGAATCAGCCCCAGCATTTT.

This clone has just a few counts. The chain uses TRBV7-9 and TRBJ2-7; weak D call: TRBD1 (5 bases). CDR3 length: 15 residues. Germline CDR1 is SEHNR and CDR2 is FQNEAQ (reference sequence). With 1 base removed from V and 5 bases from J, the gap between germline ends came to 15 bases. CDR3 protein: CASSLDLSGRHEQYF. The CDR3 DNA sequence: TGTGCCAGCAGCTTAGATCTTTCAGGGCGCCACGAGCAGTACTTC.

The rearrangement uses TRBV7-2 and TRBJ2-7, with a tentative D call TRBD1 (6 bases). This CDR3 is built from 14 residues. V was clipped by 4 bases and J by 1 base, with 11 bases between them. CDR1 is SGHTA, CDR2 FQGNSA, per germline. The CDR3 here is CASSSPTGSYEQYF. The CDR3 bases are TGTGCCAGCAGCTCTCCGACAGGTTCCTACGAGCAGTACTTC.

This chain uses TRBV7-9 with TRBJ1-2, with TRBD1 matching 8 bases. Per the germline V gene, CDR1 is SEHNR and CDR2 is FQNEAQ (reference sequence). The length of the CDR3 is 14 residues. Trimming removed 4 bases from V and 2 bases from J; junction bases left unmatched: 3. This chain's CDR3 is CASSSNRGNYGYTF. CDR3 DNA: TGTGCCAGCAGCTCAAACAGGGGGAACTATGGCTACACCTTC.

The chain combines TRBV4-3 with TRBJ1-4, with a tentative D call TRBD1 (5 bases). This CDR3 has 17 residues. From germline, CDR1 is LGHNA and CDR2 YSLEER. With 2 bases removed from V and 7 bases from J, the gap between germline ends came to 20 bases. CDR3 loop: CASSQMGVKEWGEKLFF. The CDR3 DNA sequence: TGCGCCAGCAGCCAAATGGGGGTCAAGGAATGGGGTGAAAAACTGTTTTTT.

The V and J genes are TRBV7-3 and TRBJ1-2, with TRBD1 as a possible D gene (6 bases). CDR1 is SGHTA, CDR2 FQGTGA, per germline. The CDR3 sequence is 16 residues long. Deletions cut 5 bases from V and 7 bases from J, with 23 bases between. The CDR3 DNA follows: TGTGCCAGCAGCCCCGGGGGCAAGGCGCTGGGGATTGGCTACACCTTC. Protein: CASSPGGKALGIGYTF.

The rearrangement joins TRBV30 to TRBJ2-7; D is ambiguous. The germline CDR1 and CDR2 sequences are GTSNPN and SVGIG (reference sequence). The V end was cut by 1 base, the J end by 2 bases, with 15 bases between. CDR3 size: 15 residues. CDR3 sequence reads: CAWSAVGKVPYEQYF. The CDR3 DNA reads TGTGCCTGGAGTGCGGTGGGAAAGGTACCCTACGAGCAGTACTTC.

The V call is TRBV7-9, the J call TRBJ2-7; D uncertain. Trimming shortened V by 2 bases and J by 2 bases, and 10 bases separated the two germline ends. CDR1 SEHNR and CDR2 FQNEAQ come from the germline V gene (reference sequence). This CDR3 contains 14 residues. For the CDR3, the DNA is TGTGCCAGCAGCTTATCAGGTGCGACCTACGAGCAGTACTTC. Amino acid sequence: CASSLSGATYEQYF.

This chain uses TRBV5-6 with TRBJ1-2; D possibly corresponds to TRBD1 (5 bases). This CDR3 comprises 14 residues. Germline values: CDR1 SGHDT, CDR2 YYEEEE. V was shortened by 1 base and J by 3 bases, with 10 bases between the two germline ends. CDR3 bases: TGTGCCAGCAGCTTGCTGACAGATCACTATGGCTACACCTTC. Amino acids: CASSLLTDHYGYTF.

The V gene is TRBV4-3, the J gene TRBJ2-7; 8 bases line up with TRBD1. The CDR3 totals 15 residues. Germline CDR1 LGHNA, CDR2 YSLEER. V gave up 0 bases and J gave up 2 bases; unmatched junction bases: 3. The DNA for the CDR3 is TGCGCCAGCAGCCAAGAGGGGACAGGCCCCTACGAGCAGTACTTC. This translates into CASSQEGTGPYEQYF.

This chain uses TRBV6-1 with TRBJ2-5; TRBD2 matches at 7 bases. The V gene's germline CDR1 is MNHNS and CDR2 SASEGT. V trimming: 5 bases; J trimming: 2 bases; junction bases outside the gene matches: 2. The CDR3 is 13 amino acids. CDR3 DNA: TGTGCCAGCAGTAGGGACTATCAAGAGACCCAGTACTTC. Its translation is CASSRDYQETQYF.